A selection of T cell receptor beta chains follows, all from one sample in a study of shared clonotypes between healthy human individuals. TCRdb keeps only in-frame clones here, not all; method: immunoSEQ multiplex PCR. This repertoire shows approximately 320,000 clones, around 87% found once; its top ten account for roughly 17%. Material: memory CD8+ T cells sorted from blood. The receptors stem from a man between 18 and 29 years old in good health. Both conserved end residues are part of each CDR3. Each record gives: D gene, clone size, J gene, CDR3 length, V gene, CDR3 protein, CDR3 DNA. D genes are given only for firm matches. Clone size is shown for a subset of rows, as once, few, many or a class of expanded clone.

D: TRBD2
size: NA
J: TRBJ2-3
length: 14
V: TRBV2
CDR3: CASSLGTNTDTQYF
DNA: TGTGCCAGCAGTCTCGGGACTAACACAGATACGCAGTATTTT

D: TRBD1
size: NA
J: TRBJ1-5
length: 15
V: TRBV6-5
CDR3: CASSYGRGFRQPQHF
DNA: TGTGCCAGCAGTTATGGCAGGGGGTTTCGGCAGCCCCAGCATTTT

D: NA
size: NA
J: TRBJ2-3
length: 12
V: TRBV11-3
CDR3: CASSTSGDTQYF
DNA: TGTGCCAGCAGCACAAGCGGGGATACGCAGTATTTT

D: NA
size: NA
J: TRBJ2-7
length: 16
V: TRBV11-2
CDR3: CASSLELQYPDLEQYF
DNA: TGTGCCAGCAGCTTAGAGCTCCAGTATCCAGATCTCGAGCAGTACTTC

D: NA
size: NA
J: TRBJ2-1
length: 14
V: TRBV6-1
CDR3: CASSEWGRDNEQFF
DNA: TGTGCCAGCAGTGAATGGGGTCGGGACAATGAGCAGTTCTTC

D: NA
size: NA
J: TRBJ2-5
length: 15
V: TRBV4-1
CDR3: CASSQEQGLGETQYF
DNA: TGCGCCAGCAGCCAAGAACAGGGTCTTGGAGAGACCCAGTACTTC

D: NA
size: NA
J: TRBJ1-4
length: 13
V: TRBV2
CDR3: CASSDYENEKLFF
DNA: TGTGCCAGCAGTGACTACGAAAATGAAAAACTGTTTTTT

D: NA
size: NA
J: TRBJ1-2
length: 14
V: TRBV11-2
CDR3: CASSSLRVPYGYTF
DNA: TGTGCCAGCAGCTCCCTCAGAGTCCCCTATGGCTACACCTTC

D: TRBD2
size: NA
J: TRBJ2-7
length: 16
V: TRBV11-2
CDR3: CASTNPGTSGSYEQYF
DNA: TGTGCCAGCACCAACCCCGGGACTAGCGGATCCTACGAGCAGTACTTC

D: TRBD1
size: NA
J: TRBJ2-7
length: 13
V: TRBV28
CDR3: CASSSTGPYEQYF
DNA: TGTGCCAGCAGTTCGACAGGGCCATACGAGCAGTACTTC

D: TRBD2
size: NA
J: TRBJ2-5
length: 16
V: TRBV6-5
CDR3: CASSYSTSGNQETQYF
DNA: TGTGCCAGCAGTTACAGTACTAGCGGGAACCAAGAGACCCAGTACTTC

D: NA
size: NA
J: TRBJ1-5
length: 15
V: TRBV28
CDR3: CASSLYREGNQPQHF
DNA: TGTGCCAGCAGTTTATACAGGGAGGGTAATCAGCCCCAGCATTTT

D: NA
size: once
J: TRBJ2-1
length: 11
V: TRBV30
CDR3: CAWSPLGEQFF
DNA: TGTGCCTGGAGCCCACTGGGTGAGCAGTTCTTC

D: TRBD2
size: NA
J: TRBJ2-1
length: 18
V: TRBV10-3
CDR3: CAISEPGLAGATGNEQFF
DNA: TGTGCCATCAGTGAGCCGGGACTAGCGGGAGCCACGGGAAATGAGCAGTTCTTC

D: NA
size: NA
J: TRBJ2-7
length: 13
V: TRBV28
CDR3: CASSFDRPYEQYF
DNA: TGTGCCAGCAGTTTTGACAGACCCTACGAGCAGTACTTC

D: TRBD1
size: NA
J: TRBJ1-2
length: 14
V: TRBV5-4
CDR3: CASSEGQENYGYTF
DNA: TGTGCCAGCAGCGAGGGACAGGAAAACTATGGCTACACCTTC

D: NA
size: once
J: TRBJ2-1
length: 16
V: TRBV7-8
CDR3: CASELYDPRGYNEQFF
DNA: TGTGCCAGCGAGCTGTATGATCCGCGGGGCTACAATGAGCAGTTCTTC

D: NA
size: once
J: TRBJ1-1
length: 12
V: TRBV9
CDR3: CASSVGLTEAFF
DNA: TGTGCCAGCAGCGTAGGCTTAACAGAAGCTTTCTTT

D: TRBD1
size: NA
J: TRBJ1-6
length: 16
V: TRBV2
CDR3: CASSTGGAPYNSPLHF
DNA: TGTGCCAGCAGTACAGGGGGCGCGCCCTATAATTCACCCCTCCACTTT

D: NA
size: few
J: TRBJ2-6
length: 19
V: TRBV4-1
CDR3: CASSPGQDGASSGANVLTF
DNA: TGCGCCAGCAGCCCAGGCCAGGACGGGGCTTCCTCTGGGGCCAACGTCCTGACTTTC